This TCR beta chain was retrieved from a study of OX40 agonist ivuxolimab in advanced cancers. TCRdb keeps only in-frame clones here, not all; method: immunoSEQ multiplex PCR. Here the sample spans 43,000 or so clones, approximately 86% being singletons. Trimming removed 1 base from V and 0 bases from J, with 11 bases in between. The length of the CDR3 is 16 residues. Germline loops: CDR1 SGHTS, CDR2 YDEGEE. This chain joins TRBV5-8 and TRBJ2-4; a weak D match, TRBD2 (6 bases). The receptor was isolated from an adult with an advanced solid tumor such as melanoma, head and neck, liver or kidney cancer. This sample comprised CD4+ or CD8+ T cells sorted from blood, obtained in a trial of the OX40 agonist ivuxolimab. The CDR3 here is CASSLRDSLAKNIQYF. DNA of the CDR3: TGTGCCAGCAGCTTGAGGGACTCTCTAGCCAAAAACATTCAGTACTTC.